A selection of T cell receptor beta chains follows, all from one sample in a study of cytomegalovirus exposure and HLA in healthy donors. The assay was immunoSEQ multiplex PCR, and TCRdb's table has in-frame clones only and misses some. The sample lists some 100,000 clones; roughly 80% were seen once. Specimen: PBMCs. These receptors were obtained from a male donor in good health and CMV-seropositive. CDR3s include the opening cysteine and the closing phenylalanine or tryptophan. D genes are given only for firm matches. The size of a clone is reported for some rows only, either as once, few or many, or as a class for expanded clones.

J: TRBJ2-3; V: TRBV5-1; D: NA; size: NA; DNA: TGCGCCAGCAGCTTGGCCGGGCGGGGACCAGTGGAAAGGAGCACAGATACGCAGTATTTT; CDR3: CASSLAGRGPVERSTDTQYF
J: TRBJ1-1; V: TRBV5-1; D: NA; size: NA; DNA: TGCGCCAGCCGCCCCCGGGGGGGCACTGAAGCTTTCTTT; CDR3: CASRPRGGTEAFF
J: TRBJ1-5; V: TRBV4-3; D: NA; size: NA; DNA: TGCGCCAGCAGCCGTATCCACGGTAATAGCAATCAGCCCCAGCATTTT; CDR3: CASSRIHGNSNQPQHF
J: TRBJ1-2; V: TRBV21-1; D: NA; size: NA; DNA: TGTGCCAGCAGCAAAGGAGTTAGTCGACAGGGTCATGGCTACACCTTC; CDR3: CASSKGVSRQGHGYTF
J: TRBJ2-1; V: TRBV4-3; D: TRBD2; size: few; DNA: TGCGCCAGCAGCCAAGATGCACAGTGGGGCGGGGGTGAGCAGTTCTTC; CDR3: CASSQDAQWGGGEQFF
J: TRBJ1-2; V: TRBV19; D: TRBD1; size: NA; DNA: TGTGCCAGTAAAGTAGCGGACAGGGCCCACTATGGCTACACCTTC; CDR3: CASKVADRAHYGYTF
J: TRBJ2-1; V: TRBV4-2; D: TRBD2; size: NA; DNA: TGTGCCAGCAGCCAAGCCTACCGCGGGGGGACCTACAATGAGCAGTTCTTC; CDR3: CASSQAYRGGTYNEQFF
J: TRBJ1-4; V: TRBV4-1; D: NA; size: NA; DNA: TGCGCCAGCAGCCTGTCGGCAGGTTGGGATGAAAAACTGTTTTTT; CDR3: CASSLSAGWDEKLFF
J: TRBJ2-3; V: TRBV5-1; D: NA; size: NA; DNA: TGCGCCAGCAGCTTCACCGAAGGGGGAACAGATACGCAGTATTTT; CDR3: CASSFTEGGTDTQYF
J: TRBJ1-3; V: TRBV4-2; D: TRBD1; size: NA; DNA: TGTGCCAGCAGCCGGGACAGGGGTTTCTCTGGAAACACCATATATTTT; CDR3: CASSRDRGFSGNTIYF
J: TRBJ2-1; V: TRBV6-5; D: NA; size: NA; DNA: TGTGCCAGCAGTGAGACAGGAGACAATGAGCAGTTCTTC; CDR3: CASSETGDNEQFF
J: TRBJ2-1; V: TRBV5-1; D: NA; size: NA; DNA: TGCGCCAGCAGCGATGGGGCGGGGGCCGAATACAATGAGCAGTTCTTC; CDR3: CASSDGAGAEYNEQFF
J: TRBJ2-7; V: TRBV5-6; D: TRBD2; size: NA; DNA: TGTGCCAGCAGCTTGGACGGGGGGGGCCAGGACTACGAGCAGTACTTC; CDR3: CASSLDGGGQDYEQYF
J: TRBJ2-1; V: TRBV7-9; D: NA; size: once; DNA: TGTGCCAGCAGCTTAGGGAGGTCCTACAATGAGCAGTTCTTC; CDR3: CASSLGRSYNEQFF
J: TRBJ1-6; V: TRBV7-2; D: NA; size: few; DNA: TGTGCCAGCAGCTTAGCGGGGGCCCATAATTCACCCCTCCACTTT; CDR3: CASSLAGAHNSPLHF
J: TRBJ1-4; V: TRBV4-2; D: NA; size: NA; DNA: TGTGCCAGCAGCCAAACAACTTGGGGCAGAACTAATGAAAAACTGTTTTTT; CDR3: CASSQTTWGRTNEKLFF
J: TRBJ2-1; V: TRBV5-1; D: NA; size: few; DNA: TGCGCCAGCAGCTTGGATAGCGCCAATGAGCAGTTCTTC; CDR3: CASSLDSANEQFF
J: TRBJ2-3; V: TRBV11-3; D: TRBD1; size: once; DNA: TGTGCCAGCAGCGCACGGGACAGTACTTACACAGATACGCAGTATTTT; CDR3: CASSARDSTYTDTQYF
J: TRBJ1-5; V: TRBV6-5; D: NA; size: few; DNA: TGTGCCAGCAGTTACAGCCAGGATCAGCCCCAGCATTTT; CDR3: CASSYSQDQPQHF
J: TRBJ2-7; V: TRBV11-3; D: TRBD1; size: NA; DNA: TGTGCCAGCAGCTCCGGACAGGGCCCGATGGGCGAGCAGTACTTC; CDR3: CASSSGQGPMGEQYF
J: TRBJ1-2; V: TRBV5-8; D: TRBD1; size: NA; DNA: TGTGCCAGCAGAGACAGGGGGCCAAGTGGCTACACCTTC; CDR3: CASRDRGPSGYTF
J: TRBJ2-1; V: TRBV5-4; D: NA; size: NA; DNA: TGTGCCAGCAGCTGGGGGGGGGCAGGGTCCTACAATGAGCAGTTCTTC; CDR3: CASSWGGAGSYNEQFF
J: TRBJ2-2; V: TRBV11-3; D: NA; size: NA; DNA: TGTGCCAGCAGCTTGAATCCGCGGGGCGGGGAGCTGTTTTTT; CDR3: CASSLNPRGGELFF
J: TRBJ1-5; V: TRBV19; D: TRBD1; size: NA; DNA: TGTGCCAGTAGTATAGATGTGGTCGGGACAGTTTATAGCAATCAGCCCCAGCATTTT; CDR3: CASSIDVVGTVYSNQPQHF
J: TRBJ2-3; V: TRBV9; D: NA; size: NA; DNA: TGTGCCAGCAGCGTAGGAGGGGCGGGGTGGGGACGAGATACGCAGTATTTT; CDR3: CASSVGGAGWGRDTQYF
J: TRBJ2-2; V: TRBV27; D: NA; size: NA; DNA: TGTGCCAGCACGAAGCTAGAAGGCACCGGGGAGCTGTTTTTT; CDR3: CASTKLEGTGELFF
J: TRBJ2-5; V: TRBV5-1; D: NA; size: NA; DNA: TGCGCCAGTCGGGACTTCGAGGGAGAGACCCAGTACTTC; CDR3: CASRDFEGETQYF
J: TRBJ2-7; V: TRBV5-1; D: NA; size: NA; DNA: TGCGCCAGCAGCTTGACGTCGGGGGAGGTATACGAGCAGTACTTC; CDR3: CASSLTSGEVYEQYF
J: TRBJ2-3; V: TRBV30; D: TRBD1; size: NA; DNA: TGTGCCTGGAGCCCTCACACGGGACAGACAGATACGCAGTATTTT; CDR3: CAWSPHTGQTDTQYF
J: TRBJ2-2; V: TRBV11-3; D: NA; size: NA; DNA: TGTGCCAGCAGCTTAGACGGGACACGCGCGAACACCGGGGAGCTGTTTTTT; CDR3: CASSLDGTRANTGELFF
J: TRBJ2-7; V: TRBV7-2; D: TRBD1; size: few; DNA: TGTGCCAGCAGCCCCGCCCCGGGACAGGGTTACGAGCAGTACTTC; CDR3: CASSPAPGQGYEQYF
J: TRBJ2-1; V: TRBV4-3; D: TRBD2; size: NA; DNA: TGCGCCAGCAGCCAAAATGGACTAGCGGGGGCCCGGCTACGGAATGAGCAGTTCTTC; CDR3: CASSQNGLAGARLRNEQFF
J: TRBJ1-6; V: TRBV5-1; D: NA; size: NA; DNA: TGCGCCAGCAGCTTGAATAGGGGAGGGGGTAATTCACCCCTCCACTTT; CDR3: CASSLNRGGGNSPLHF
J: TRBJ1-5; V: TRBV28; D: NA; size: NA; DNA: TGTGCCAGCAGTTTCCCGGGGTCTAGCAATCAGCCCCAGCATTTT; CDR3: CASSFPGSSNQPQHF
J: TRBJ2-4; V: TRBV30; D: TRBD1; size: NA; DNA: TGTGCCTGGAGCCCCGGACAGGGCTGGAACATTCAGTACTTC; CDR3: CAWSPGQGWNIQYF
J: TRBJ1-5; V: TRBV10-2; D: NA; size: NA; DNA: TGCGCCAGCAGTACGGTCGATCAGCCCCAGCATTTT; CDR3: CASSTVDQPQHF
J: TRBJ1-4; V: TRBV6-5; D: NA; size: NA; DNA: TGTGCCAGCAGTTACTCGTCCACAGTTTCGGGGGAAAAACTGTTTTTT; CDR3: CASSYSSTVSGEKLFF
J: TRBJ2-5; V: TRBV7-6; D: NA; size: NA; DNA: TGTGCCAGCAGCTTAGCGGCCACGGGACAAGAGACCCAGTACTTC; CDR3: CASSLAATGQETQYF
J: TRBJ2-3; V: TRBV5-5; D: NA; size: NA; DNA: TGTGCCAGCAGCTTGAGGCAGGGGACCACAGATACGCAGTATTTT; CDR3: CASSLRQGTTDTQYF
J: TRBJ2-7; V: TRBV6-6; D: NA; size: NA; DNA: TGTGCCAGCATCGCGGGATCAACGATCGGCGAGCAGTACTTC; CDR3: CASIAGSTIGEQYF
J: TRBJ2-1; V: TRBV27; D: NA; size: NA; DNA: TGTGCCAGCAGTCCACGGCGTTCTAGTTACAATGAGCAGTTCTTC; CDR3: CASSPRRSSYNEQFF
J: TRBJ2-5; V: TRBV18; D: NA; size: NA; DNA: TGTGCCAGCTCATTTGACAGTTCAAAAGAGACCCAGTACTTC; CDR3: CASSFDSSKETQYF
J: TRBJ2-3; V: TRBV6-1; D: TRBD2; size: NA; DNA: TGTGCCAGCAGTGAGCGGGGGGGCGGGGCTAGCACAGATACGCAGTATTTT; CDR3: CASSERGGGASTDTQYF
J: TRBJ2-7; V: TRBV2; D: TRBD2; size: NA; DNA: TGTGCCAGCAGTTCGGGGGGATACGAGCAGTACTTC; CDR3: CASSSGGYEQYF
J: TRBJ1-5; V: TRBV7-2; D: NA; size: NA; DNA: TGTGCCAGCAGCTTCAGGGCCGGCAATCAGCCCCAGCATTTT; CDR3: CASSFRAGNQPQHF
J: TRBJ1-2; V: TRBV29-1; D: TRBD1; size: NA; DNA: TGCAGCGTTGAACGGAGGGGGCTGCTTGGCTACACCTTC; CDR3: CSVERRGLLGYTF
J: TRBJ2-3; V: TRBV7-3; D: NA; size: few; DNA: TGTGCCAGCAGCTTACCCGGTACCGATACGCAGTATTTT; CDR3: CASSLPGTDTQYF
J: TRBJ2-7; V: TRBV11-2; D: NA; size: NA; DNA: TGTGCCAGCAGCTTAGGCGGGGACGCGGGTTCCTACGAGCAGTACTTC; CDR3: CASSLGGDAGSYEQYF
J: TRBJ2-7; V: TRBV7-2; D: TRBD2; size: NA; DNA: TGTGCCAGCAGCGAGGGACTAGCGGGGAGATATGACGAGCAGTACTTC; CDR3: CASSEGLAGRYDEQYF
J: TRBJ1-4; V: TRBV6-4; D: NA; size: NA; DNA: TGTGCCAGCGCCGTTTTACAGGGCCGTTTTGAAAAACTGTTTTTT; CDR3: CASAVLQGRFEKLFF
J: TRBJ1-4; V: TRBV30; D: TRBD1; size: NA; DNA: TGTGCCTGGAGCGCCTCAGGCAGGGGGCTTGAAAAACTGTTTTTT; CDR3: CAWSASGRGLEKLFF